Listed below are T cell receptor beta chains from one sample, sequenced in a study of cytomegalovirus exposure and HLA in healthy donors. Assay: immunoSEQ multiplex PCR; the TCRdb copy retains only in-frame clones and omits some. Its clone listing holds approximately 130,000 clones. What was sequenced was PBMCs. The receptors shown here come from a woman in her sixties or seventies in good health and CMV-seronegative. CDR3s include the opening cysteine and the closing phenylalanine or tryptophan. Fields, in order: D gene, J gene, V gene, CDR3 protein, CDR3 DNA. D genes are given only for firm matches.

NA,TRBJ2-7,TRBV28,CASSLRYEQYF,TGTGCCAGCAGTTTGAGGTACGAGCAGTACTTC
TRBD2,TRBJ2-7,TRBV5-4,CASSLGLAGGSYEQYF,TGTGCCAGCAGCTTGGGTCTAGCGGGAGGATCTTACGAGCAGTACTTC
NA,TRBJ2-7,TRBV7-2,CVSSSISGDPLYEQYF,TGTGTCAGCAGCTCGATATCAGGGGATCCCCTCTACGAGCAGTACTTC
TRBD1,TRBJ1-1,TRBV6-5,CASSAAITGTGGDF,TGTGCCAGCAGTGCAGCAATCACCGGGACAGGGGGCGACTTT
TRBD1,TRBJ1-2,TRBV5-4,CASSYRDRDYGYTF,TGTGCCAGCAGCTACCGGGACAGGGACTATGGCTACACCTTC
NA,TRBJ1-3,TRBV7-7,CASSPIAGDSGNTIYF,TGTGCTAGCAGCCCTATCGCGGGGGACTCTGGAAACACCATATATTTT
NA,TRBJ1-1,TRBV7-9,CASSLYEYTEAFF,TGTGCCAGCAGCTTATACGAGTACACTGAAGCTTTCTTT
NA,TRBJ1-1,TRBV5-1,CASKPTGSNTEAFF,TGCGCCAGCAAGCCTACAGGGAGTAACACTGAAGCTTTCTTT
TRBD2,TRBJ2-3,TRBV7-9,CASSFSVRLAGGTDTQYF,TGTGCCAGCAGCTTTTCCGTCCGACTAGCGGGGGGAACAGATACGCAGTATTTT
TRBD1,TRBJ1-2,TRBV5-6,CASSFLTGQGGGGYTF,TGTGCCAGCAGCTTCTTGACGGGACAGGGGGGTGGTGGCTACACCTTC
NA,TRBJ1-3,TRBV2,CASSATARNTIYF,TGTGCCAGCAGTGCGACAGCTAGAAACACCATATATTTT
NA,TRBJ1-6,TRBV6-1,CASSEYLGGTLRGSPLHF,TGTGCCAGCAGTGAATATCTAGGGGGAACCTTACGAGGTTCACCCCTCCACTTT
TRBD1,TRBJ2-3,TRBV30,CAWSRQGARTDTQYF,TGTGCCTGGAGTCGACAGGGGGCGCGCACAGATACGCAGTATTTT
NA,TRBJ1-4,TRBV11-2,CASSQGGQSTNEKLFF,TGTGCCAGCAGCCAAGGCGGGCAGTCAACTAATGAAAAACTGTTTTTT
TRBD1,TRBJ1-2,TRBV27,CASSFRVQGAPTF,TGTGCCAGCAGTTTTAGGGTGCAGGGGGCGCCCACCTTC
NA,TRBJ2-7,TRBV6-6,CASSTNFEQYF,TGTGCCAGCAGTACTAATTTCGAGCAGTACTTC
NA,TRBJ1-3,TRBV5-1,CASSLTELAGNTIYF,TGCGCCAGCAGCTTGACAGAATTGGCTGGAAACACCATATATTTT
TRBD1,TRBJ1-1,TRBV7-9,CASSLVSGGWSTEAFF,TGTGCCAGCAGCTTAGTCTCAGGGGGTTGGAGCACTGAAGCTTTCTTT
NA,TRBJ2-7,TRBV6-1,CASSLTDSYKQYF,TGTGCCAGCAGTTTGACAGACTCCTACAAGCAGTACTTC
NA,TRBJ2-3,TRBV4-1,CASSRNQRDTQYF,TGCGCCAGCAGCCGGAACCAGCGGGATACGCAGTATTTT
TRBD1,TRBJ2-2,TRBV7-9,CASSFSGTGEGELFF,TGTGCCAGCAGTTTCTCCGGGACAGGGGAGGGCGAGCTGTTTTTT
TRBD1,TRBJ1-2,TRBV28,CASRTLGQGGGYTF,TGTGCCAGCAGGACTCTGGGTCAGGGGGGTGGCTACACCTTC
TRBD2,TRBJ2-1,TRBV9,CASSAVYLAGGPGEQFF,TGTGCCAGCAGCGCCGTATACCTAGCGGGGGGGCCGGGTGAGCAGTTCTTC
NA,TRBJ1-1,TRBV6-5,CASRRYRDTEAFF,TGTGCCAGCAGGAGATACAGGGACACTGAAGCTTTCTTT
TRBD1,TRBJ1-1,TRBV4-1,CASSQPGQGAISRAFF,TGCGCCAGCAGCCAACCGGGACAGGGGGCGATAAGTCGGGCTTTCTTT
TRBD2,TRBJ2-4,TRBV6-1,CASSGGRLAGEVAKNIQYF,TGTGCCAGCAGTGGGGGACGACTAGCGGGCGAGGTAGCCAAAAACATTCAGTACTTC
TRBD1,TRBJ1-3,TRBV7-9,CASSPRFGQVSGNTIYF,TGTGCCAGCAGCCCCAGATTCGGACAGGTCTCTGGAAACACCATATATTTT
NA,TRBJ2-2,TRBV10-3,CAISTEYSGELFF,TGTGCCATCAGTACGGAGTATAGCGGGGAGCTGTTTTTT
NA,TRBJ2-5,TRBV5-5,CASSFDVGAETQYF,TGTGCCAGCAGCTTCGACGTGGGCGCGGAGACCCAGTACTTC
TRBD1,TRBJ2-6,TRBV11-2,CASSPRRQGVRGANVLTF,TGTGCCAGCAGCCCGAGGCGACAGGGAGTTCGAGGGGCCAACGTCCTGACTTTC
TRBD1,TRBJ2-4,TRBV6-1,CASREAGTGPNIQYF,TGTGCCAGCAGAGAGGCCGGGACAGGGCCCAACATTCAGTACTTC
NA,TRBJ2-1,TRBV5-6,CASSLVRGNEQFF,TGTGCCAGCAGCTTGGTGCGGGGTAATGAGCAGTTCTTC
NA,TRBJ2-2,TRBV5-6,CASSLDGTYVTGELFF,TGTGCCAGCAGCTTGGATGGGACTTATGTCACCGGGGAGCTGTTTTTT
NA,TRBJ2-3,TRBV11-3,CASSLGSGTDTQYF,TGTGCCAGCAGCCTAGGGTCGGGCACAGATACGCAGTATTTT
NA,TRBJ1-1,TRBV7-9,CASSLSLREAFF,TGTGCCAGCAGCTTAAGCCTACGCGAAGCTTTCTTT
NA,TRBJ1-1,TRBV7-2,CVSRAGRKNTEAFF,TGTGTCAGCAGGGCCGGGAGAAAGAACACTGAAGCTTTCTTT
TRBD2,TRBJ2-3,TRBV10-3,CAIFGGGTDTQYF,TGTGCCATCTTCGGGGGGGGCACAGATACGCAGTATTTT
TRBD1,TRBJ2-2,TRBV7-9,CASSRQGEAGELFF,TGTGCCAGCAGCCGACAGGGCGAGGCCGGGGAGCTGTTTTTT